This TCR beta chain was recovered during a study of blood T cell repertoires in COVID-19. CDR3 length: 14 amino acids. Losses at the gene ends were 4 bases for V and 4 bases for J; bases not matched to a gene: 3. The germline gives CDR1 LNHNV, CDR2 YYDKDF (reference sequence). The assay was immunoSEQ multiplex PCR, and TCRdb's table has in-frame clones only and misses some. The sample includes roughly 200,000 clones, approximately 90% of them seen just once. V gene TRBV15 combines with J gene TRBJ2-2, with TRBD2 matching over 7 bases. This sequence originates from a woman aged 50 to 60 with COVID-19, enrolled during active disease. The sequenced material came from peripheral blood. CDR3 nucleotide sequence: TGTGCCACCAGCACCGGGGGGATCACCGGGGAGCTGTTTTTT. Amino acid sequence: CATSTGGITGELFF.